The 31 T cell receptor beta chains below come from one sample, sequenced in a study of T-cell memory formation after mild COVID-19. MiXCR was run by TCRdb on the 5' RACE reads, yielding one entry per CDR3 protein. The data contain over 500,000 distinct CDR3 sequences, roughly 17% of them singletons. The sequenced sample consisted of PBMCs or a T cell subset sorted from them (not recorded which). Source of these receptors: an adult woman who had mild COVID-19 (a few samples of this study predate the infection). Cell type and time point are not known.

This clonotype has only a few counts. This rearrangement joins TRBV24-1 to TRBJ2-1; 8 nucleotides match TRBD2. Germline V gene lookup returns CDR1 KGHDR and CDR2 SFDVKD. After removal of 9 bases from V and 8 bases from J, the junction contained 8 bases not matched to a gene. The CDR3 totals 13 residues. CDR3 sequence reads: CATGTRRLDEQFF. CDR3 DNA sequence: TGTGCCACCGGGACTAGGAGGTTGGATGAGCAGTTCTTC.

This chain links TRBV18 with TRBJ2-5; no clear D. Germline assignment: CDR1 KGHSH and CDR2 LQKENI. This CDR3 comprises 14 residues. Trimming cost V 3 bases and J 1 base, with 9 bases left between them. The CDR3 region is CASSPGETQETQYF. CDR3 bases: TGTGCCAGCTCACCCGGCGAGACCCAAGAGACCCAGTACTTC.

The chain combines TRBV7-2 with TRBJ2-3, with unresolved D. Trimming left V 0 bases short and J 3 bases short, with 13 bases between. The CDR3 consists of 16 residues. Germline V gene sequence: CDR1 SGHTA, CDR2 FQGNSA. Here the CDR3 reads CASSLAVGPWTDTQYF. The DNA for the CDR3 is TGTGCCAGCAGCTTAGCTGTAGGTCCCTGGACAGATACGCAGTATTTT. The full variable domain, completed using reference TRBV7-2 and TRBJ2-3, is GAGVSQSPSNKVTEKGKDVELRCDPISGHTALYWYRQSLGQGLEFLIYFQGNSAPDKSGLPSDRFSAERTGGSVSTLTIQRTQQEDSAVYLCASSLAVGPWTDTQYFGPGTRLTVL.

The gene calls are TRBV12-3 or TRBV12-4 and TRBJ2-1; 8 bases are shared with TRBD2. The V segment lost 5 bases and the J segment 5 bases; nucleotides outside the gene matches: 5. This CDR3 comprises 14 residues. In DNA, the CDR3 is TGTGCCAGCAGTGATGGACTAGCAGACAATGAGCAGTTCTTC. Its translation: CASSDGLADNEQFF.

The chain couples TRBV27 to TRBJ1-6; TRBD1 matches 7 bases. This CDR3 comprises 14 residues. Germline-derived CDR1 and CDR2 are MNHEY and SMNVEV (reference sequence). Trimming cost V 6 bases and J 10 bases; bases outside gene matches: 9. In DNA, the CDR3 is TGTGCCAGCAGCTCTGTAGGGGGCCACTCACCCCTCCACTTT. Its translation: CASSSVGGHSPLHF.

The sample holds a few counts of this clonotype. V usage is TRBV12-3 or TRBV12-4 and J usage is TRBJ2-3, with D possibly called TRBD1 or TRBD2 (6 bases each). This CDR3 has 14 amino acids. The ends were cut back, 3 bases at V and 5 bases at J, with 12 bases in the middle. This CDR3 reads CASSFRGREDTQYF. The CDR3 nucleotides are TGTGCCAGCAGTTTTCGGGGGCGCGAAGATACGCAGTATTTT.

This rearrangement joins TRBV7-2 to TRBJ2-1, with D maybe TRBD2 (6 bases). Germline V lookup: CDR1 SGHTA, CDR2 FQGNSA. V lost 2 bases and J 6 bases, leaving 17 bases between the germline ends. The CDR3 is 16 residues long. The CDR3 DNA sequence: TGTGCCAGCAGCTTATTAGGAGGGAGGATACCCAATGAGCAGTTCTTC. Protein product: CASSLLGGRIPNEQFF.

The chain's CDR3 is CAWSAYSTDTQYF. In nucleotides, the CDR3 is TGTGCCTGGAGCGCCTACAGCACAGATACGCAGTATTTT. The chain carries TRBV30 and TRBJ2-3; no definite D call. V was pared by 3 bases and J by 0 bases, with 7 bases between. CDR1 and CDR2 (germline): GTSNPN, SVGIG (reference sequence). This CDR3 has 13 residues.

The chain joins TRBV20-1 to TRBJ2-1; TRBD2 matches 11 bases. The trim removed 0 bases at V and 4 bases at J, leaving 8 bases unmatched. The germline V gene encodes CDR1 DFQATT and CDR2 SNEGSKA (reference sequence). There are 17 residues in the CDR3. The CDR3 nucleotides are TGCAGTGCTAGAGATGCGACTAGCGGGGACCTTTACAATGAGCAGTTCTTC. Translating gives CSARDATSGDLYNEQFF.

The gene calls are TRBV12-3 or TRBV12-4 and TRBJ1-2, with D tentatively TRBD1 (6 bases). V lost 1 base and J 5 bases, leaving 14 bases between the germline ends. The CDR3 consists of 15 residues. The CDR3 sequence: CASSLVRTANYGYTF. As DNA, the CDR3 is TGTGCCAGCAGTTTAGTTCGGACAGCGAATTATGGCTACACCTTC.

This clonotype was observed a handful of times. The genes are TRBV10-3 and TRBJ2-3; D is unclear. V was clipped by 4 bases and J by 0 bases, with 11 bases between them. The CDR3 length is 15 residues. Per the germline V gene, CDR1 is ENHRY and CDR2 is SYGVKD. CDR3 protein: CAISGPETSTDTQYF. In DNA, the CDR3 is TGTGCCATCAGTGGCCCAGAGACTAGCACAGATACGCAGTATTTT.

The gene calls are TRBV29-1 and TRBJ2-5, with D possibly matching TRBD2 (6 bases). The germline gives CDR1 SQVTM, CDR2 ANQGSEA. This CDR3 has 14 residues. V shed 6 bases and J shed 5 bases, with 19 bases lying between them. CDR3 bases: TGCAGCGTCACTGCGGGACTGGTAGATGAGACCCAGTACTTC. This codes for CSVTAGLVDETQYF.

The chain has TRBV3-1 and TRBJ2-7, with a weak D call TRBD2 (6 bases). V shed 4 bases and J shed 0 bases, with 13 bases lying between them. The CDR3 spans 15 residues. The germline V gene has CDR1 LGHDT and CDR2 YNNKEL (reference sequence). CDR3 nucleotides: TGTGCCAGCAGCCGGTTCCGGGACTCCTCCTACGAGCAGTACTTC. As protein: CASSRFRDSSYEQYF.

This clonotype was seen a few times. The CDR3 nucleotides read TGCAGCGTAAAAGCCTCAGGGTTGAGCACTGAAGCTTTCTTT. Its translation: CSVKASGLSTEAFF. The chain uses TRBV29-1 and TRBJ1-1; D perhaps matches TRBD1 (5 bases). The CDR3 is 14 residues long. Trimming shortened V by 6 bases and J by 4 bases, and 18 bases separated the two germline ends. Germline V gene lookup returns CDR1 SQVTM and CDR2 ANQGSEA.

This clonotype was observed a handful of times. As DNA, the CDR3 is TGTGCCAGCAGCCCCAGACCCTGGACAGGGGAAAAGGATCAGCCCCAGCATTTT. It translates to CASSPRPWTGEKDQPQHF. The chain has TRBV3-1 and TRBJ1-5; 9 nucleotides agree with TRBD1. V was pared by 4 bases and J by 5 bases, with 15 bases of the junction left unmatched. The CDR3 extends over 18 amino acids. The germline gives CDR1 LGHDT, CDR2 YNNKEL (reference sequence).

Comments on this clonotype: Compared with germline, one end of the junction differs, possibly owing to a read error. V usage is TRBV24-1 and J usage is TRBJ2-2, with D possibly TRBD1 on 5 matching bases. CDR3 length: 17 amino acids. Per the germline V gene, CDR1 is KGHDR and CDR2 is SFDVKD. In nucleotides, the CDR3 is TGTGCCACCAGTGATTGGTGGCCTGCAGGGAACTCCGGGGAGCTGTTTTTT. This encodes CATSDWWPAGNSGELFF.

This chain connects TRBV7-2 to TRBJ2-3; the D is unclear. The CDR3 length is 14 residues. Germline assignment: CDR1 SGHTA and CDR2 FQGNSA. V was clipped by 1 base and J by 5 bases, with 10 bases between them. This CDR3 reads CASSLDYKGDTQYF. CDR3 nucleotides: TGTGCCAGCAGCTTAGATTATAAAGGAGATACGCAGTATTTT.

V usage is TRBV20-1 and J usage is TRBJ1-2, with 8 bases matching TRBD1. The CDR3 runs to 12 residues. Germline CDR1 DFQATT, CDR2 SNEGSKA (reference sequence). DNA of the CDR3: TGCGGGGGGACAGGAGATAACTATGGCTACACCTTC. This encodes CGGTGDNYGYTF.

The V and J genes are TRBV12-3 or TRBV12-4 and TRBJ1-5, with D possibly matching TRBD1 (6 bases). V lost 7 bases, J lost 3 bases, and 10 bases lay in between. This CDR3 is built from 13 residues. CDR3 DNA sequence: TGTGCCAGCACAGACAGGTACAATCAGCCCCAGCATTTT. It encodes CASTDRYNQPQHF.

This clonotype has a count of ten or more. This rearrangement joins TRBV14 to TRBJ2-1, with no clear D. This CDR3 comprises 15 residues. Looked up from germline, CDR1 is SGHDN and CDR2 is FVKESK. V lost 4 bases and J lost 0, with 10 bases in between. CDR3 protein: CASSPKLYSYNEQFF. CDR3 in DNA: TGTGCCAGCAGCCCGAAGCTATACTCCTACAATGAGCAGTTCTTC.

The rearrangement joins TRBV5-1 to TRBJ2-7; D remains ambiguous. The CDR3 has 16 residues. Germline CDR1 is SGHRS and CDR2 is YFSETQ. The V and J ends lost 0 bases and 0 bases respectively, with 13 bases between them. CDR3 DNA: TGCGCCAGCAGCTTGGCCGGGCCCCCGAGCTCCTACGAGCAGTACTTC. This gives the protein CASSLAGPPSSYEQYF.

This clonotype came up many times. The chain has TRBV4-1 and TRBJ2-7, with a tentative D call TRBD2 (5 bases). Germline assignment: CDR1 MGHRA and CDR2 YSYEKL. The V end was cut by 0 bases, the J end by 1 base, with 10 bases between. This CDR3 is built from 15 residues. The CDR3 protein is CASSQDSGGSYEQYF. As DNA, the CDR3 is TGCGCCAGCAGCCAAGATTCCGGAGGATCCTACGAGCAGTACTTC.

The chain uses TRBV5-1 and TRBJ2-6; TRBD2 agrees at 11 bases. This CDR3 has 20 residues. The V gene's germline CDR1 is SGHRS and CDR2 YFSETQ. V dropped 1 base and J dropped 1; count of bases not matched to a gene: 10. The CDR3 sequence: CASSLRQQTSGASGANVLTF. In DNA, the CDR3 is TGCGCCAGCAGCTTGCGTCAGCAGACTAGCGGGGCTTCTGGGGCCAACGTCCTGACTTTC.

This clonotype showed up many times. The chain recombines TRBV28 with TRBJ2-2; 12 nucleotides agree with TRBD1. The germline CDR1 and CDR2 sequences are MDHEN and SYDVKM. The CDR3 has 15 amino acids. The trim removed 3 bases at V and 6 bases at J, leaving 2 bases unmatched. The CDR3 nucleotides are TGTGCCAGCAGTTTGGGGACAGGGGGCCCCGGGGAGCTGTTTTTT. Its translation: CASSLGTGGPGELFF.

The CDR3 DNA reads TGTGCCAGCAGGACTAGCGGGGGGGTTCTGGATACGCAGTATTTT. The encoded protein is CASRTSGGVLDTQYF. The chain uses TRBV25-1 and TRBJ2-3; 14 nucleotides align to TRBD2. CDR3 size: 15 residues. The junction had 5 bases not matched to a gene; V was cut back by 6 bases and J by 6 bases. Germline V gene lookup returns CDR1 MGHDK and CDR2 SYGVNS.

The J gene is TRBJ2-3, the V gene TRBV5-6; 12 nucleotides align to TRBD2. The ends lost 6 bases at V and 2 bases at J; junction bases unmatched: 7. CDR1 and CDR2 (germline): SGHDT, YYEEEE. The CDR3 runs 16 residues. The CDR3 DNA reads TGTGCCAGCACCACTACTAGCGGGGGGCACACAGATACGCAGTATTTT. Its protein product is CASTTTSGGHTDTQYF.

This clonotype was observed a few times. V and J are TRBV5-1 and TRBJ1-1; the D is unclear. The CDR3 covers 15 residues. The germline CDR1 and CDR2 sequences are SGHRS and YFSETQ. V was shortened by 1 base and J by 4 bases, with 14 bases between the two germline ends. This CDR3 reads CASSLRERMGTEAFF. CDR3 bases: TGCGCCAGCAGCTTGCGGGAACGGATGGGCACTGAAGCTTTCTTT. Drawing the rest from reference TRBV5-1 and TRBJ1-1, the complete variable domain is KAGVTQTPRYLIKTRGQQVTLSCSPISGHRSVSWYQQTPGQGLQFLFEYFSETQRNKGNFPGRFSGRQFSNSRSEMNVSTLELGDSALYLCASSLRERMGTEAFFGQGTRLTVV.

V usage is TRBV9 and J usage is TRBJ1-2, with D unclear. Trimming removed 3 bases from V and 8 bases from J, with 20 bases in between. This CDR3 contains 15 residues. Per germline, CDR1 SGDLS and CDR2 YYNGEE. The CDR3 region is CASSEDNSGGSGYTF. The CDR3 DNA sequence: TGTGCCAGCAGCGAAGATAACAGCGGAGGTAGCGGCTACACCTTC.

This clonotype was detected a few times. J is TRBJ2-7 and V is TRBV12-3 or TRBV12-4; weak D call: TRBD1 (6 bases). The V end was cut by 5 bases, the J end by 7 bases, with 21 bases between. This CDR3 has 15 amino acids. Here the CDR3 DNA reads TGTGCCAGCAGTAACCCGGGACACACCTTGGGGGAGCAGTACTTC. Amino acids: CASSNPGHTLGEQYF.

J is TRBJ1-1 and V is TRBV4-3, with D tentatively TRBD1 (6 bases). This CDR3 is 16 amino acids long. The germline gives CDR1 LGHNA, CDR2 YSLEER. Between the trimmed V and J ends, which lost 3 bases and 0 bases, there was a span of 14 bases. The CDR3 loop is CASSQHRTAMNTEAFF. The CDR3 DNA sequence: TGCGCCAGCAGCCAGCACCGGACAGCCATGAACACTGAAGCTTTCTTT.

Here the CDR3 reads CASSLWGDTEAFF. CDR3 coding DNA: TGCGCCAGCAGCTTGTGGGGGGACACTGAAGCTTTCTTT. The gene calls are TRBV5-1 and TRBJ1-1; possibly TRBD1 for D (5 bases). CDR1 is SGHRS, CDR2 YFSETQ, per germline. CDR3 size: 13 residues. V gave up 1 base and J gave up 3 bases, with 7 bases separating them.